The text below deals with one T cell receptor beta chain. This entry is derived from a study of response to subunit inactivated influenza vaccine. TCRdb reprocessed the RT-PCR reads with MiXCR, giving one entry per CDR3 protein. The table has about 540,000 distinct CDR3 sequences, under 30% seen once. The CDR3 loop spans 16 amino acids. V lost 4 bases to trimming and J lost 2 bases; unmatched junction nucleotides: 9. In addition, the sample was reused for a study of T cells expressing NK-cell markers. According to that study: Synthesis of TCR beta cDNA relied on 5'RACE template switching carrying UMIs. Eight donors were sequenced, of whom seven were HCMV-seropositive, while the remaining one was HCMV-seronegative. The CD3+CD56-NKG2C+ fraction of a few donors was also led by these clonotypes.

The sample consisted of CD4+ T cells sorted from PBMCs, taken less than 13 days after vaccination. The origin of this receptor is a man between 45 and 60 years old who received an inactivated influenza vaccine. The chain couples TRBV12-3 or TRBV12-4 to TRBJ2-3; 7 positions agree with TRBD2. CDR3 protein: CASSSPLAAPTDTQYF. For the CDR3, the DNA is TGTGCCAGCAGTTCACCGCTAGCGGCTCCCACAGATACGCAGTATTTT.